The 18 T cell receptor beta chains listed next were all sequenced from one sample in a study of cytomegalovirus exposure and HLA in healthy donors. Both 60 Vbeta primers and 13 Jbeta primers went into the PCR. The data were produced by immunoSEQ multiplex PCR, yet TCRdb's version contains in-frame clones alone and is incomplete. This table holds a few hundred thousand clones, 92% found once. The sequenced material came from PBMCs. The receptors stem from a girl aged 2-10 years in good health and CMV-seronegative.

J is TRBJ2-4 and V is TRBV5-4; D call uncertain. The germline CDR1 and CDR2 sequences are SGHNT and YYREEE (reference sequence). This CDR3 region has 14 residues. V was shortened by 4 bases and J by 0 bases, with 8 bases between the two germline ends. The CDR3 is CASSPEPAKNIQYF. As DNA, the CDR3 is TGTGCCAGCAGCCCCGAGCCAGCCAAAAACATTCAGTACTTC. Based on the CDR3 plus reference TRBV5-4 and TRBJ2-4, the full variable domain is ETGVTQSPTHLIKTRGQQVTLRCSSQSGHNTVSWYQQALGQGPQFIFQYYREEENGRGNFPPRFSGLQFPNYSSELNVNALELDDSALYLCASSPEPAKNIQYFGAGTRLSVL.

CDR3 coding DNA: TGTGCCAGCAGCTTACGCCAGTCCAACAATGAGCAGTTCTTC. This gives the protein CASSLRQSNNEQFF. The V gene is TRBV7-9, the J gene TRBJ2-1, with unresolved D. There are 14 residues in the CDR3. Germline CDR1 and CDR2: SEHNR and FQNEAQ (reference sequence). V was clipped by 2 bases and J by 5 bases, with 10 bases between them.

About this clone: The junction shows a germline mismatch at one end, possibly a read error. The chain recombines TRBV7-9 with TRBJ1-5; possibly TRBD1 for D (6 bases). Per the germline V gene, CDR1 is SEHNR and CDR2 is FQNEAQ (reference sequence). This CDR3 comprises 16 residues. CDR3 nucleotides: TGTTCCAGCAGCTTAGCGGGGGCCATTAGCAATCAGCCCCAGCATTTT. Translating it yields CSSSLAGAISNQPQHF.

The V call is TRBV5-1, the J call TRBJ2-2; no clear D. Germline V CDR1 and CDR2: SGHRS, YFSETQ. The CDR3 loop spans 15 amino acids. Trimming removed 2 bases from V and 1 base from J, with 9 bases in between. CDR3 nucleotide sequence: TGCGCCAGCAGCTTTATCCAGTGGAACACCGGGGAGCTGTTTTTT. As protein: CASSFIQWNTGELFF.

The chain uses TRBV27 and TRBJ2-7; D may be TRBD2 (5 bases). The V end lost 6 bases, the J end lost 1 base, and 16 bases lay between the germline ends. The germline V gene encodes CDR1 MNHEY and CDR2 SMNVEV (reference sequence). This CDR3 has 15 residues. The CDR3 sequence is CASSLLGSGSYEQYF. The CDR3 DNA follows: TGTGCCAGCAGCCTACTAGGGTCGGGATCCTACGAGCAGTACTTC.

The chain uses TRBV6-4 and TRBJ2-2, with TRBD1 matching 7 bases. The germline CDR1 and CDR2 sequences are MRHNA and SNTAGT. This CDR3 has 16 amino acids. Trimming removed 5 bases from V and 4 bases from J; junction bases left unmatched: 10. The CDR3 loop is CASSRTRDSLTGELFF. CDR3 nucleotide sequence: TGTGCCAGCAGTCGGACCCGGGACAGCCTCACCGGGGAGCTGTTTTTT.

The chain carries TRBV19 and TRBJ2-7; TRBD2 matches at 12 bases. V lost 5 bases to trimming and J lost 2 bases; unmatched junction nucleotides: 7. The V gene's germline CDR1 is LNHDA and CDR2 SQIVND (reference sequence). This CDR3 spans 16 amino acids. DNA for the CDR3: TGTGCCAGTAGTTTGAGGACTAGCGGGGAGCCCTACGAGCAGTACTTC. Residues: CASSLRTSGEPYEQYF.

J is TRBJ2-7 and V is TRBV5-6; D perhaps matches TRBD2 (6 bases). Germline values: CDR1 SGHDT, CDR2 YYEEEE. Deletions cut 4 bases from V and 4 bases from J, with 9 bases between. This CDR3 has 12 residues. The DNA for the CDR3 is TGTGCCAGCAGCAGCCGGGGGTACGAGCAGTACTTC. Translated: CASSSRGYEQYF.

This rearrangement joins TRBV5-6 to TRBJ1-4, with TRBD1 matching 7 bases. The trim removed 0 bases at V and 3 bases at J, leaving 5 bases unmatched. Germline loops: CDR1 SGHDT, CDR2 YYEEEE. The CDR3 covers 16 residues. The CDR3, as DNA: TGTGCCAGCAGCTTGGTGGACAGGTCGTCTAATGAAAAACTGTTTTTT. Translating gives CASSLVDRSSNEKLFF.

This chain uses TRBV11-2 with TRBJ2-7, with D possibly matching TRBD1 (6 bases). CDR1 is SGHAT and CDR2 is FQNNGV in the germline V gene. V lost 5 bases to trimming and J lost 3 bases, with 11 bases between them. The length of the CDR3 is 13 residues. This chain's CDR3 is CASSPQGSYEQYF. CDR3 DNA: TGTGCCAGCAGCCCACAGGGAAGCTACGAGCAGTACTTC.

This clone was recorded once. This chain joins TRBV30 and TRBJ1-6, with 9 bases lining up with TRBD1. The CDR3 length is 18 residues. Losses at the gene ends were 0 bases for V and 4 bases for J; bases not matched to a gene: 10. Germline CDR1 and CDR2: GTSNPN and SVGIG (reference sequence). CDR3 nucleotides: TGTGCCTGGAGTGTAAACCGAGCAGGACAGGGGTATAATTCACCCCTCCACTTT. It is translated as CAWSVNRAGQGYNSPLHF.

The genes are TRBV5-1 and TRBJ2-7; TRBD1 agrees at 7 bases. The CDR3 contains 17 residues. Germline loops: CDR1 SGHRS, CDR2 YFSETQ. Losses at the gene ends were 8 bases for V and 0 bases for J; bases not matched to a gene: 17. Here the CDR3 DNA reads TGCGCCAGAATACCACTAGGAGAGACAGGGAGCTCCTACGAGCAGTACTTC. Its translation is CARIPLGETGSSYEQYF. Drawing the rest from reference TRBV5-1 and TRBJ2-7, the complete variable domain is KAGVTQTPRYLIKTRGQQVTLSCSPISGHRSVSWYQQTPGQGLQFLFEYFSETQRNKGNFPGRFSGRQFSNSRSEMNVSTLELGDSALYLCARIPLGETGSSYEQYFGPGTRLTVT.

This CDR3 is CATMGHDGYEQYF. CDR3 sequence (DNA): TGTGCCACCATGGGCCACGACGGCTACGAGCAGTACTTC. The chain couples TRBV10-3 to TRBJ2-7; D ambiguous. V was trimmed by 10 bases and J by 3 bases, leaving 16 bases between them. The CDR3 has 13 amino acids. The germline V gene encodes CDR1 ENHRY and CDR2 SYGVKD.

The V gene is TRBV5-1, the J gene TRBJ2-1; the match to TRBD2 covers 11 bases. CDR3 length equals 16 residues. J was trimmed by 6 bases and V by 1 base; bases with no gene match: 6. Germline-derived CDR1 and CDR2 are SGHRS and YFSETQ. CDR3 bases: TGCGCCAGCAGCTTGAATCTACTAGCGGGGGTCAATGAGCAGTTCTTC. Translation gives CASSLNLLAGVNEQFF.

CDR3 coding DNA: TGTGCCAGCACCCCCTGGAGGGGGCGCGGGACCGGGGAGCTGTTTTTT. This sequence encodes CASTPWRGRGTGELFF. The rearrangement joins TRBV27 to TRBJ2-2, with TRBD1 as a possible D gene (7 bases). V lost 7 bases and J 5 bases, leaving 20 bases between the germline ends. Germline V lookup: CDR1 MNHEY, CDR2 SMNVEV (reference sequence). This CDR3 is built from 16 residues.

The chain has TRBV10-1 and TRBJ1-3; no clear D. Trimming took 3 bases from V and 0 from J, leaving 9 bases between them. The CDR3 has 15 residues. Germline CDR1 WNHNN, CDR2 SYGVQD (reference sequence). CDR3 loop: CASSDRRSSGNTIYF. In DNA, the CDR3 is TGCGCCAGCAGTGATAGGAGATCCTCTGGAAACACCATATATTTT.

Only a few counts were recorded for this clone. The rearrangement joins TRBV6-5 to TRBJ2-7, with D possibly being TRBD2 (7 bases). The CDR3 is 15 residues long. Trimming pared 0 bases from V and 4 bases from J, leaving 13 bases between. CDR1 is MNHEY and CDR2 is SVGAGI in the germline V gene. Here the CDR3 reads CASSYSGGGSYEQYF. Here the CDR3 DNA reads TGTGCCAGCAGTTACTCTGGCGGGGGCTCTTACGAGCAGTACTTC.

The CDR3 spells CAWRTGQGVVRAFF. In nucleotides, the CDR3 is TGTGCCTGGAGGACAGGCCAGGGAGTTGTTCGAGCTTTCTTT. The V gene is TRBV30, the J gene TRBJ1-1; TRBD1 might be the D (6 bases). CDR3 size: 14 residues. The V and J ends lost 3 bases and 10 bases respectively, with 21 bases between them. Per germline, CDR1 GTSNPN and CDR2 SVGIG (reference sequence).